This T cell receptor beta chain was retrieved from a study of T-cell reconstitution after alpha-beta-depleted transplantation in children. This clonotype has a handful of counts. As it was prepared, the TCRbeta library received unique molecular identifiers. Each CDR3 protein gets one entry after TCRdb re-called the PCR reads with MiXCR. The sample lists fewer than 400,000 distinct CDR3 sequences, roughly 20% occurring once. Germline CDR1 is MNHEY and CDR2 is SVGAGI. After removal of 0 bases from V and 4 bases from J, the junction contained 7 bases not matched to a gene. There are 16 residues in the CDR3.

The chain uses TRBV6-5 and TRBJ2-7, with 9 bases lining up with TRBD1. The specimen was PBMCs from the stem cell graft donor, collected from the stem cell graft. The receptor comes from a human donor who donated a stem cell graft to a child with acute myeloid leukemia. The CDR3 reads CASSYSSGTGTYEQYF. CDR3 coding DNA: TGTGCCAGCAGTTACTCCTCCGGGACAGGGACTTACGAGCAGTACTTC.